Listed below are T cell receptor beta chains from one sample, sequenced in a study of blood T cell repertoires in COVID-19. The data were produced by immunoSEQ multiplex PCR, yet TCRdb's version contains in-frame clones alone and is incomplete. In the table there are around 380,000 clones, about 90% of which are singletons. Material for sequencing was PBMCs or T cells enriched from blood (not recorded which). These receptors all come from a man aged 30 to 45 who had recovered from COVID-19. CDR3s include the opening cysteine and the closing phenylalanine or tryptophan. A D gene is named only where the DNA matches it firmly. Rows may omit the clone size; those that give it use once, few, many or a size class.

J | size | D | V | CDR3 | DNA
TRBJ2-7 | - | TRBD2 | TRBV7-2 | CASSSGGGAYEQYF | TGTGCCAGCAGCTCCGGGGGGGGAGCCTACGAGCAGTACTTC
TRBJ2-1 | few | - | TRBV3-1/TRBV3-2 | CASSVGAGAYNEQFF | TGTGCCAGCAGCGTGGGGGCGGGGGCCTACAATGAGCAGTTCTTC
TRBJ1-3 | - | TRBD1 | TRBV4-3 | CASSQSGTGTGNTIYF | TGCGCCAGCAGCCAATCCGGGACAGGGACGGGAAACACCATATATTTT
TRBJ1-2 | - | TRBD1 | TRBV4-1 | CASSQVGTVASYGYTF | TGCGCCAGCAGCCAAGTTGGGACAGTAGCCTCATATGGCTACACCTTC
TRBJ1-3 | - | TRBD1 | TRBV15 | CATSRDRSSGNTIYF | TGTGCCACCAGCCGGGACAGATCCTCTGGAAACACCATATATTTT
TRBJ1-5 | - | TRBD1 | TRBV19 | CASSIFPPGQGVGGPQHF | TGTGCCAGTAGTATATTCCCTCCGGGACAGGGGGTCGGGGGGCCCCAGCATTTT
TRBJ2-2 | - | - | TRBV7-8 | CASSKAGQAITGELFF | TGTGCCAGCAGCAAAGCGGGACAGGCCATCACCGGGGAGCTGTTTTTT
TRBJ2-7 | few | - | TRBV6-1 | CASSEAQGSAHEQYF | TGTGCCAGCAGTGAAGCGCAAGGGAGTGCCCACGAGCAGTACTTC
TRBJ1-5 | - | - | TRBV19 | CASSIRGTAYSNQPQHF | TGTGCCAGTAGTATTAGGGGGACCGCATATAGCAATCAGCCCCAGCATTTT
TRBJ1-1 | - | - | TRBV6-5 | CASSVGVNTEAFF | TGTGCCAGTTCTGTCGGGGTTAACACTGAAGCTTTCTTT
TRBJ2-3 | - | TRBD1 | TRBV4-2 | CASSQDNRGTGYLDTQYF | TGTGCCAGCAGCCAAGATAATCGGGGGACAGGGTACCTAGATACGCAGTATTTT
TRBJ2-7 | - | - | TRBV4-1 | CASSQDVFRTSPGEQYF | TGCGCCAGCAGCCAAGACGTATTCCGGACGTCGCCGGGAGAGCAGTACTTC
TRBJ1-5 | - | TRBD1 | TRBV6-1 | CASSGAAGTGGAQPQHF | TGTGCCAGCAGTGGAGCTGCCGGGACAGGGGGGGCTCAGCCCCAGCATTTT
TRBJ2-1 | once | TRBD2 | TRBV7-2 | CASSLAGAGGRYEQFF | TGTGCCAGCAGCTTGGCCGGAGCGGGGGGACGATATGAGCAGTTCTTC
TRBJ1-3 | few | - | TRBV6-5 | CASSLEGSSGNTIYF | TGTGCCAGCAGTTTGGAGGGGTCCTCTGGAAACACCATATATTTT
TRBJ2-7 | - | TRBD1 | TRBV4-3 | CASSPLTTGGEQYF | TGCGCCAGCAGCCCCCTCACAACAGGGGGCGAGCAGTACTTC
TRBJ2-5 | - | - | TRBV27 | CASSLRAGPQETQYF | TGTGCCAGCAGTTTGAGGGCGGGGCCGCAAGAGACCCAGTACTTC
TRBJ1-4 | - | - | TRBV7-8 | CASSLLRSREKLFF | TGTGCCAGCAGCTTACTCAGATCGCGGGAAAAACTGTTTTTT
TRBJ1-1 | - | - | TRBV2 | CASRALSEAFF | TGTGCCAGCAGGGCATTGTCCGAAGCTTTCTTT
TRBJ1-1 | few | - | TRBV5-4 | CASSAKGGGANTEAFF | TGTGCCAGCAGCGCAAAGGGCGGGGGGGCCAACACTGAAGCTTTCTTT
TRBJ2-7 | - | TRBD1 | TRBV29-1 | CSVETPGQRYEQYF | TGCAGCGTTGAAACACCGGGACAGCGCTACGAGCAGTACTTC